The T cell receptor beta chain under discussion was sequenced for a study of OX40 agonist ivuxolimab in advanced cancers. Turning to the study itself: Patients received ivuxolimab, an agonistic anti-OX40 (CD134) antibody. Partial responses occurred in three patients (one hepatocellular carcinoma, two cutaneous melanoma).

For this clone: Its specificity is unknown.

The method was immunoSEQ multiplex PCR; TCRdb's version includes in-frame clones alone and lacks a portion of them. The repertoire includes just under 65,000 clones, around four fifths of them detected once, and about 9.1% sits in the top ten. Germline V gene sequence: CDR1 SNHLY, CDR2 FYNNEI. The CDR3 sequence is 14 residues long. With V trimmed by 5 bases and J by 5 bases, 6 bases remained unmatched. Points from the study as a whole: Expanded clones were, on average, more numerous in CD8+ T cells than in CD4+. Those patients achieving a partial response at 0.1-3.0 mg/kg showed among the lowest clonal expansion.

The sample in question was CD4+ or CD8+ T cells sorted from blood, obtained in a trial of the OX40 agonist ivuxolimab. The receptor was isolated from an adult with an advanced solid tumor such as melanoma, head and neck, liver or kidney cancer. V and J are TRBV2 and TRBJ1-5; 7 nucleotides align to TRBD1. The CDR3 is CASSTDRKDQPQHF. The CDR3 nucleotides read TGTGCCAGCAGTACGGACAGGAAAGATCAGCCCCAGCATTTT.